This T cell receptor beta chain was profiled in a study of OX40 agonist ivuxolimab in advanced cancers. Study outcomes and limitations: CD8+ T cells showed, on average, more clonal expansion than CD4+ cells. At 0.1 to 3.0 mg/kg, CD4+ and CD8+ blood T cells expanded clonally by week 6.

Autoimmune disease history or systemic immunosuppression excluded patients. Here immunoSEQ multiplex PCR was the method, and the copy in TCRdb shows in-frame clones only, minus some. This table holds 30,000 to 45,000 clones, about three quarters found once. Trimming took 3 bases from V and 4 from J; bases not matched to a gene: 13. Germline V CDR1 and CDR2: KGHSH, LQKENI. This CDR3 is built from 17 residues. As regards this clone: The antigen remains undetermined.

Sample: CD4+ or CD8+ T cells sorted from blood, taken in a trial of the OX40 agonist ivuxolimab. The clonotype comes from an adult with an advanced solid tumor such as melanoma, head and neck, liver or kidney cancer. The rearrangement links TRBV18 to TRBJ2-7; TRBD2 matches 9 bases. The CDR3 DNA is TGTGCCAGCTCACCTCCGGGGGTAGCGGGGGATAAATACGAGCAGTACTTC. Its translation is CASSPPGVAGDKYEQYF.